This passage covers 8 T cell receptor beta chains from one sample sequenced in a study of blood T cell repertoires in COVID-19. The repertoire was sequenced with immunoSEQ multiplex PCR; TCRdb's copy has only in-frame clones and lacks some. The sample consists of approximately 88,000 clones, 80% of them appearing once. Sequenced sample: peripheral blood. Receptors originate from a middle-aged man who had recovered from COVID-19.

V is TRBV4-1 and J is TRBJ1-2, with unresolved D. Germline values: CDR1 MGHRA, CDR2 YSYEKL. Trimming took 0 bases from V and 0 from J, leaving 11 bases between them. The CDR3 has 16 residues. As DNA, the CDR3 is TGCGCCAGCAGCCAAGATTTCGGGGTAGCTAACTATGGCTACACCTTC. This sequence encodes CASSQDFGVANYGYTF.

The CDR3 nucleotides are TGCGCCAGCAGCTTGGATAGGACAGTTAATAATTCACCCCTCCACTTT. Translating it yields CASSLDRTVNNSPLHF. The V and J genes are TRBV5-1 and TRBJ1-6; a possible D gene is TRBD1 (6 bases). V was pared by 0 bases and J by 5 bases, with 12 bases between. This CDR3 comprises 16 residues. Per the germline V gene, CDR1 is SGHRS and CDR2 is YFSETQ.

The chain joins TRBV12-3 or TRBV12-4 to TRBJ1-2; D gene uncertain. The CDR3 is made up of 13 amino acids. V was trimmed by 4 bases and J by 4 bases, leaving 10 bases between them. The CDR3 reads CASSWSWLYGYTF. CDR3 DNA sequence: TGTGCCAGCAGTTGGAGTTGGCTCTATGGCTACACCTTC.

This sequence joins TRBV7-8 and TRBJ2-1, with 12 bases aligning to TRBD2. Germline CDR1 SGHVS, CDR2 FQNEAQ. The CDR3 length is 16 residues. The J segment lost 8 bases and the V segment lost 4 bases, leaving 9 bases of the junction unmatched. The CDR3 DNA reads TGTGCCAGCAGCTCAACTAGCGGGAGGACCCGGGATGAGCAGTTCTTC. Residues: CASSSTSGRTRDEQFF.

The CDR3 loop is CATSGLAPSSYNEQFF. The CDR3 coding sequence is TGTGCCACCAGTGGACTAGCTCCGAGCTCCTACAATGAGCAGTTCTTC. The rearrangement uses TRBV24-1 and TRBJ2-1; TRBD2 agrees at 7 bases. The CDR3 has 16 residues. CDR1 KGHDR and CDR2 SFDVKD come from the germline V gene. V shed 5 bases, J shed 0 bases, and the junction held 6 bases outside the gene matches.

The V gene is TRBV29-1, the J gene TRBJ2-1; 14 bases are shared with TRBD2. The germline CDR1 and CDR2 sequences are SQVTM and ANQGSEA. V was clipped by 4 bases and J by 6 bases; unmatched bases: 2. The CDR3 is made up of 14 amino acids. This chain's CDR3 is CSVGGLAGGNEQFF. The CDR3 bases are TGCAGCGTTGGAGGACTAGCGGGAGGCAATGAGCAGTTCTTC.

The V and J genes are TRBV7-2 and TRBJ2-3, with 7 nucleotides matching TRBD2. V shed 9 bases, J shed 5 bases, and the junction held 14 bases outside the gene matches. Per germline, CDR1 SGHTA and CDR2 FQGNSA. CDR3 length: 15 residues. CDR3 protein: CASKKMGGPGDTQYF. The CDR3 DNA is TGTGCCAGTAAAAAAATGGGAGGGCCGGGAGATACGCAGTATTTT.

The J gene is TRBJ1-3, the V gene TRBV7-2; 9 bases are a match to TRBD1. J lost 5 bases, V lost 5 bases, and 10 bases had no gene match. In germline, CDR1 is SGHTA, CDR2 FQGNSA. This CDR3 spans 16 amino acids. The CDR3 DNA follows: TGTGCCAGCAGCGACCGGGACAGGGCTATCCGAAACACCATATATTTT. Translating it yields CASSDRDRAIRNTIYF.